The 4 T cell receptor beta chains below come from one sample, sequenced in a study of CD8 T cells in ankylosing spondylitis. For these receptors, no antigen is known. Study outcomes and limitations: Characteristic, it appeared, of ankylosing spondylitis blood was a TCR beta motif of roughly eight highly homologous variants.

Each CDR3 protein gets one entry after TCRdb re-called the 5' RACE reads with MiXCR. The table records 350,000 to 450,000 distinct CDR3 sequences, about 25% of them present only once. Input material: blood, either unsorted or a sorted T cell fraction (not recorded which). The receptor set was obtained from a male donor with ankylosing spondylitis.

The chain combines TRBV7-9 with TRBJ2-1; either TRBD1 or TRBD2 may fit D (5 bases each). V dropped 5 bases and J dropped 9 bases, with 20 bases sitting between them. Germline V gene data show CDR1 as SEHNR and CDR2 as FQNEAQ (reference sequence). CDR3 length equals 15 residues. CDR3 residues: CASSARGTSVSEQFF. CDR3 bases: TGTGCCAGCAGCGCAAGAGGGACGTCAGTCAGTGAGCAGTTCTTC.

The V call is TRBV7-2, the J call TRBJ2-7; TRBD1 matches 8 bases. This CDR3 has 14 amino acids. Germline lookup yields CDR1 SGHTA and CDR2 FQGNSA. Losses at the gene ends were 5 bases for V and 6 bases for J; bases not matched to a gene: 9. CDR3 bases: TGTGCCAGCAGCCCCATGGACAGGGAGTTCGAGCAGTACGTC. This translates into CASSPMDREFEQYV.

This rearrangement joins TRBV5-1 to TRBJ1-2; TRBD1 matches at 9 bases. Germline V gives CDR1 SGHRS, CDR2 YFSETQ. CDR3 size: 15 residues. Trimming took 3 bases from V and 3 from J; bases not matched to a gene: 6. The CDR3 DNA follows: TGCGCCAGCAGCTCACCGGACAGGGGCGACTATGGCTACACCTTC. Its protein is CASSSPDRGDYGYTF.

This clonotype was seen more than once but under ten times. V and J are TRBV5-4 and TRBJ2-7; D remains unclear. This CDR3 spans 14 amino acids. V gave up 0 bases and J gave up 2 bases, with 9 bases separating them. The germline gives CDR1 SGHNT, CDR2 YYREEE (reference sequence). The CDR3 spells CASSLGNRPYEQYF. The DNA of the CDR3 is TGTGCCAGCAGCTTGGGGAATCGACCCTACGAGCAGTACTTC.